This T cell receptor (beta chain) derives from a study of CD4 T cells in relation to SARS-CoV-2 and coronaviruses. Looking at the study overall: The HLA restriction of the shared crossreactive spike epitopes was mapped.

Only one count was recorded for this clone. Its antigen is still unknown. A junction boundary mismatches the germline segment, possibly from a read error. General study points: Each donor contributed either pre-pandemic or post-infection samples, not both. Around 60% of donors had memory CD4+ clonotypes crossrecognizing SARS-CoV-2 and common cold coronavirus spike.

Germline assignment: CDR1 SSHAT and CDR2 FNYEAQ (reference sequence). This CDR3 comprises 15 residues. The unexposed donors gave CD4+ T cells in about 2011-2019, prior to COVID-19. After nine to ten days of culture, CD4+ T cells were isolated. As cell numbers allowed, unexposed-donor CD4+ T cells faced SARS-CoV-2 S/N and four cold-coronavirus spikes. Using immunoSEQ multiplex PCR, the repertoire was profiled, and TCRdb retains in-frame clones only, with some absent. The sample lists about 11,000 clones; roughly 72% were seen once. The sequence was collected from a human donor in good health. The gene calls are TRBV7-7 and TRBJ2-5, with D possibly being TRBD1 (5 bases). Sequenced material: CD4+ T cells from PBMCs, cultured in vitro. The CDR3, as DNA: TGTGCTAGCAGTGACCCTGGTAGGGGCCAAGAGACCCAGTACTTC. Translation gives CASSDPGRGQETQYF.